The next 21 T cell receptor beta chains were all read from a single sample in a study of blood T cells in healthy people across ages. PCR was performed a second time for roughly 7 to 12 cycles using a sample-barcoded 5' primer and a J-beta primer mix. Each CDR3 protein is one row after TCRdb ran MiXCR on the 5' RACE reads. The repertoire holds roughly 800,000 distinct CDR3 sequences, with roughly 50% as singletons. The sample was blood. The receptors originated from a man older than 75 in good health.

The chain combines TRBV6-5 with TRBJ2-2; D gene uncertain. CDR1 is MNHEY and CDR2 is SVGAGI in the germline V gene. The CDR3 is 17 amino acids. Trimming took 0 bases from V and 1 from J, leaving 12 bases between them. The CDR3 nucleotides are TGTGCCAGCAGTTACTCGACCCCTCGCGGGAACACCGGGGAGCTGTTTTTT. Protein: CASSYSTPRGNTGELFF.

The chain combines TRBV30 with TRBJ2-5; maybe TRBD1 (6 bases). Germline values: CDR1 GTSNPN, CDR2 SVGIG (reference sequence). This CDR3 comprises 16 residues. The V end lost 1 base, the J end lost 1 base, and 16 bases lay between the germline ends. Here the CDR3 DNA reads TGTGCCTGGAGTGGTTCATGGCAGGGGAGCCAAGAGACCCAGTACTTC. Its translation: CAWSGSWQGSQETQYF.

The rearrangement links TRBV7-9 to TRBJ2-7, with TRBD1 identical over 11 bases. The J call may be incorrect, as the DNA end agrees better with TRBJ2-5. Per germline, CDR1 SEHNR and CDR2 FQNEAQ (reference sequence). CDR3 length: 14 amino acids. The CDR3 spells CASSHGTGGETQYF. The CDR3 DNA reads TGTGCCAGCAGCCACGGGACAGGGGGGGAGACCCAGTACTTC.

A few counts support this clonotype. The chain has TRBV20-1 and TRBJ2-7; TRBD1 is a possible D gene (6 bases). Trimming removed 6 bases from V and 1 base from J, with 10 bases in between. The length of the CDR3 is 12 residues. Germline values: CDR1 DFQATT, CDR2 SNEGSKA (reference sequence). The CDR3 region has the DNA TGCAGTGCCAGGGGCCCATCCTACGAGCAGTACTTC. The encoded protein is CSARGPSYEQYF.

This chain uses TRBV5-6 with TRBJ2-1, with unresolved D. The CDR3 spans 16 residues. Germline V gene lookup returns CDR1 SGHDT and CDR2 YYEEEE. V was pared by 0 bases and J by 0 bases, with 10 bases between. CDR3 sequence: CASSLEGWGSYNEQFF. CDR3 DNA: TGTGCCAGCAGCTTGGAAGGGTGGGGCTCCTACAATGAGCAGTTCTTC. Variable domain in full (rest from reference TRBV5-6 and TRBJ2-1): DAGVTQSPTHLIKTRGQQVTLRCSPKSGHDTVSWYQQALGQGPQFIFQYYEEEERQRGNFPDRFSGHQFPNYSSELNVNALLLGDSALYLCASSLEGWGSYNEQFFGPGTRLTVL.

V gene TRBV11-2 combines with J gene TRBJ2-1; 11 bases align to TRBD2. This CDR3 region has 19 residues. With 2 bases clipped from V and 4 bases from J, the junction kept 13 bases outside the gene matches. The germline CDR1 and CDR2 sequences are SGHAT and FQNNGV. This CDR3 is CASSLPWGSGRARYNEQFF. CDR3 nucleotide sequence: TGTGCCAGCAGCTTACCTTGGGGTAGCGGGAGGGCAAGGTACAATGAGCAGTTCTTC.

This clonotype was observed a few times. The gene calls are TRBV7-2 and TRBJ2-7, with a tentative D call TRBD1 (6 bases). With 0 bases removed from V and 1 base from J, the gap between germline ends came to 13 bases. The CDR3 runs 16 residues. Germline CDR1 and CDR2: SGHTA and FQGNSA. CDR3 bases: TGTGCCAGCAGCTTAGCCCTGGGGGCGCAGTCCTACGAGCAGTACTTC. This translates into CASSLALGAQSYEQYF.

This chain connects TRBV20-1 to TRBJ2-3; 11 bases fit TRBD2. This CDR3 is built from 14 residues. Germline V CDR1 and CDR2: DFQATT, SNEGSKA (reference sequence). V trimming: 5 bases; J trimming: 7 bases; junction bases outside the gene matches: 8. The CDR3 spells CSASIAGGMNTQYF. CDR3 in DNA: TGCAGTGCTTCTATAGCGGGGGGGATGAATACGCAGTATTTT.

V and J are TRBV5-1 and TRBJ2-1; no clear D. V lost 5 bases to trimming and J lost 2 bases, with 8 bases between them. Germline V gene lookup returns CDR1 SGHRS and CDR2 YFSETQ. This CDR3 region has 13 residues. The CDR3 loop reads CASRWAAYNEQFF. In DNA form, the CDR3 reads TGCGCCAGCAGATGGGCGGCCTACAATGAGCAGTTCTTC.

Only a few counts were recorded for this clonotype. The rearrangement joins TRBV12-3 or TRBV12-4 to TRBJ2-3, with D hard to call. With 1 base removed from V and 14 bases from J, the gap between germline ends came to 25 bases. The CDR3 is 16 residues long. CDR3 sequence (DNA): TGTGCCAGCAGTTTAGACGCGCGGTTAGAGCACAGATACGCGTATTTT. Protein: CASSLDARLEHRYAYF.

V gene TRBV7-9 combines with J gene TRBJ1-4; TRBD1 might be the D (6 bases). The CDR3 contains 15 residues. CDR1 is SEHNR, CDR2 FQNEAQ, per germline (reference sequence). The V gene lost 2 bases and the J gene lost 7 bases, with 14 bases spanning the gap. The CDR3 DNA is TGTGCCAGCAGCTTAATGGCAGGGGCAGGTGAAAAACTGTTTTTT. This gives the protein CASSLMAGAGEKLFF. Full variable domain (outside the CDR3, taken from reference TRBV7-9 and TRBJ1-4): DTGVSQNPRHKITKRGQNVTFRCDPISEHNRLYWYRQTLGQGPEFLTYFQNEAQLEKSRLLSDRFSAERPKGSFSTLEIQRTEQGDSAMYLCASSLMAGAGEKLFFGSGTQLSVL.

This chain links TRBV6-1 with TRBJ2-3, with TRBD1 identical over 7 bases. The CDR3 extends over 14 amino acids. Germline V CDR1 and CDR2: MNHNS, SASEGT. Losses at the gene ends were 5 bases for V and 5 bases for J; bases not matched to a gene: 7. CDR3 sequence reads: CASSPRQGEDTQYF. In DNA, the CDR3 is TGTGCCAGCAGTCCTCGACAGGGCGAAGATACGCAGTATTTT.

The chain employs TRBV20-1 and TRBJ2-1; D is perhaps TRBD1 (8 bases). V was shortened by 0 bases and J by 12 bases, with 12 bases between the two germline ends. CDR3 length equals 12 residues. Germline V gene data show CDR1 as DFQATT and CDR2 as SNEGSKA (reference sequence). In nucleotides, the CDR3 is TGCAGTGCTAGAGAGGACAGGGAGGGGCAGTTCTTC. Amino acid sequence: CSAREDREGQFF.

The rearrangement links TRBV5-6 to TRBJ2-7; D is unresolved. Trimming pared 4 bases from V and 1 base from J, leaving 12 bases between. Germline lookup yields CDR1 SGHDT and CDR2 YYEEEE. This CDR3 has 14 residues. The chain's CDR3 is CASSDVGISYEQYF. For the CDR3, the DNA is TGTGCCAGCAGCGACGTTGGCATTTCCTACGAGCAGTACTTC.

This clonotype was counted at least ten times. The chain uses TRBV7-9 and TRBJ2-3; 7 nucleotides match TRBD2. This CDR3 spans 14 amino acids. CDR1 and CDR2 (germline): SEHNR, FQNEAQ (reference sequence). J gave up 14 bases and V 4 bases, and 15 bases lay outside the gene matches. The CDR3 DNA is TGTGCCAGCAGCTCAAGGTGGGGCGGGGGATACGCGTATTTT. This translates into CASSSRWGGGYAYF.

Worth noting for this clonotype: A junction end diverges from the germline sequence, so it may reflect a read error. The chain couples TRBV6-5 to TRBJ2-7; 9 bases are a match to TRBD2. Germline assignment: CDR1 MNHEY and CDR2 SVGAGI. The CDR3 is 15 residues long. CDR3 DNA: TGTGCTAGCAGCCCCTTTGGTAGCGGGGGCTCTGAGCAGTACTTC. It yields the protein CASSPFGSGGSEQYF.

This clonotype was recorded only once. This sequence joins TRBV9 and TRBJ2-2; 8 bases line up with TRBD1. The germline V gene encodes CDR1 SGDLS and CDR2 YYNGEE. V dropped 4 bases and J dropped 0; count of bases not matched to a gene: 14. The CDR3 covers 19 residues. The CDR3 here is CASSLAGTGLNPNTGELFF. The CDR3 DNA reads TGTGCCAGCAGCCTTGCCGGGACAGGATTAAACCCGAACACCGGGGAGCTGTTTTTT.

The V and J genes are TRBV5-1 and TRBJ1-2; 8 bases are shared with TRBD1. Germline CDR1 and CDR2: SGHRS and YFSETQ. V lost 4 bases and J lost 6; bases outside the gene matches: 8. This CDR3 is built from 14 residues. The DNA of the CDR3 is TGCGCCAGCAGCCCAGACAGGGGTGGCGATGGCTACACCTTC. Its translation is CASSPDRGGDGYTF.

This chain joins TRBV11-2 and TRBJ1-6, with TRBD1 as a possible D gene (5 bases). The CDR3 consists of 16 residues. The germline gives CDR1 SGHAT, CDR2 FQNNGV. V lost 6 bases to trimming and J lost 8 bases, with 20 bases between them. The CDR3 DNA reads as TGTGCCAGCAGGGCGCAGGGTGAGGGCCATTATTCACCCCTCCACTTT. Protein: CASRAQGEGHYSPLHF.

This clonotype came up many times. The V and J genes are TRBV11-2 and TRBJ2-1; D unclear. The length of the CDR3 is 14 residues. The V end was cut by 4 bases, the J end by 4 bases, with 11 bases between. The germline gives CDR1 SGHAT, CDR2 FQNNGV. The CDR3 region has the DNA TGTGCCAGCAGCTCGGTAACCAGATACAATGAGCAGTTCTTC. This encodes CASSSVTRYNEQFF.

This clonotype was found once. The chain couples TRBV2 to TRBJ1-2; possible D gene TRBD1, 6 bases. V was clipped by 1 base and J by 7 bases, with 10 bases between them. The CDR3 has 13 residues. The germline V gene has CDR1 SNHLY and CDR2 FYNNEI. CDR3 DNA sequence: TGTGCCAGCAGTGAAGGACAGGCCGGTGGCTACACCTTC. Protein: CASSEGQAGGYTF.